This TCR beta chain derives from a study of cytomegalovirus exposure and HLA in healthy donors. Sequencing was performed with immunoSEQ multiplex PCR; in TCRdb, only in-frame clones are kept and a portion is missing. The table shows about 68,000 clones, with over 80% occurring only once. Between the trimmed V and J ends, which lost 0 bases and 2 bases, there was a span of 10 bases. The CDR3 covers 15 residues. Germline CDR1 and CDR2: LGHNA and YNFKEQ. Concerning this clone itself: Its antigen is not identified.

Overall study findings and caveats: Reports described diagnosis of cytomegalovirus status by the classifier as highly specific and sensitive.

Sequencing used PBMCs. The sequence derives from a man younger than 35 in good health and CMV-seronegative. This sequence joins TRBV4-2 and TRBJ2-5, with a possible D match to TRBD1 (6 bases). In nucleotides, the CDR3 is TGTGCCAGCAGCCAAGATCCCGGGACACAAGAGACCCAGTACTTC. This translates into CASSQDPGTQETQYF.